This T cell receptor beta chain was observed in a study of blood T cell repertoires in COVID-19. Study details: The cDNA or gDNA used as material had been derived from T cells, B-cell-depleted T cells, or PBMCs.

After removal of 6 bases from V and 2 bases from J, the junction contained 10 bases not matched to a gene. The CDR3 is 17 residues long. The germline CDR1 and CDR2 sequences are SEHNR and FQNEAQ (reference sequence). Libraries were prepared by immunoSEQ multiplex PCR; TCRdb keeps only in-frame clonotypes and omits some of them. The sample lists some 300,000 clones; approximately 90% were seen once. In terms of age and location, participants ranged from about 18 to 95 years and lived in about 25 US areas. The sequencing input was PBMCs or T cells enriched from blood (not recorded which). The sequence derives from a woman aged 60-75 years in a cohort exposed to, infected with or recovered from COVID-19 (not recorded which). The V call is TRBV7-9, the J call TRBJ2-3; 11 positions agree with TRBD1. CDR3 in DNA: TGTGCCAGCAGTCCTAACCGGGACAGGGGGTCCACAGATACGCAGTATTTT. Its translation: CASSPNRDRGSTDTQYF. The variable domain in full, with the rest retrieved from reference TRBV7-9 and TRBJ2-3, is DTGVSQNPRHKITKRGQNVTFRCDPISEHNRLYWYRQTLGQGPEFLTYFQNEAQLEKSRLLSDRFSAERPKGSFSTLEIQRTEQGDSAMYLCASSPNRDRGSTDTQYFGPGTRLTVL.